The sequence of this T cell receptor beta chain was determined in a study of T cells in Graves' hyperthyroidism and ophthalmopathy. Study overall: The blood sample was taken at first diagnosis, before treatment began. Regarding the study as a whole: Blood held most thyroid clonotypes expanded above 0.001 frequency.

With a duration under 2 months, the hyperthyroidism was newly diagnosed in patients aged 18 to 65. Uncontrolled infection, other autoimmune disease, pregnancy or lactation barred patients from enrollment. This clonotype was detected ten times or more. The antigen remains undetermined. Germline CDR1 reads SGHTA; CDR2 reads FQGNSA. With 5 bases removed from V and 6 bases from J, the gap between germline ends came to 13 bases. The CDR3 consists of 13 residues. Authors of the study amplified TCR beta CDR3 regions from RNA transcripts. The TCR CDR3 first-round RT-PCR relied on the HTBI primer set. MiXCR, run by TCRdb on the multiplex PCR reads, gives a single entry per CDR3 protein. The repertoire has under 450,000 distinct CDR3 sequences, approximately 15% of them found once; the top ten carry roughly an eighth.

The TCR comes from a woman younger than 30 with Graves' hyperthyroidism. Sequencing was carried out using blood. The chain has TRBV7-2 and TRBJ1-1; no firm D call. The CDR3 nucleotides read TGTGCCAGCAGCCCTAGGGAGGGCGCTGAAGCTTTCTTT. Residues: CASSPREGAEAFF.